These T cell receptor beta chains were read from a single sample in a study of CD8+ T cells in alopecia areata. The method was immunoSEQ multiplex PCR; TCRdb's version includes in-frame clones alone and lacks a portion of them. The data contain around 200,000 clones, roughly 60% of them singletons. Sample: CD4+ T cells sorted from blood, taken at week 0. These TCRs come from a human donor with alopecia areata. The CDR3 runs from the conserved cysteine through the conserved F or W. Each record gives: J gene, V gene, clone size, D gene, CDR3 DNA, CDR3 protein. D genes are given only for firm matches. Only some rows state a clone size, as once, few, many or a class for expanded clones.

j_gene: TRBJ1-1
v_gene: TRBV4-3
abundance: .
d_gene: .
CDR3nt: TGCGCCAGCAGCCTGACGGACAGGAACACTGAAGCTTTCTTT
CDR3aa: CASSLTDRNTEAFF

j_gene: TRBJ2-5
v_gene: TRBV5-1
abundance: .
d_gene: TRBD2
CDR3nt: TGCGCCAGCAGTTGGGGAAGACGACTAGCGCGTGAGCAGACCCAGTACTTC
CDR3aa: CASSWGRRLAREQTQYF

j_gene: TRBJ2-1
v_gene: TRBV11-3
abundance: .
d_gene: .
CDR3nt: TGTGCCAGCAGCCCCCCCTACGAGCGGAGCTCCTACAATGAGCAGTTCTTC
CDR3aa: CASSPPYERSSYNEQFF

j_gene: TRBJ1-1
v_gene: TRBV7-3
abundance: .
d_gene: TRBD1
CDR3nt: TGTGCCAGCAGCTCAGGGGGGGACACTGAAGCTTTCTTT
CDR3aa: CASSSGGDTEAFF

j_gene: TRBJ1-4
v_gene: TRBV30
abundance: .
d_gene: TRBD1
CDR3nt: TGTGCCTGGAGTGGGCAGGGGGCTGAAAAACTGTTTTTT
CDR3aa: CAWSGQGAEKLFF

j_gene: TRBJ2-7
v_gene: TRBV29-1
abundance: .
d_gene: TRBD1
CDR3nt: TGCAGCGTTGGGACAGGGTACGAGCAGTACTTC
CDR3aa: CSVGTGYEQYF

j_gene: TRBJ2-2
v_gene: TRBV4-3
abundance: .
d_gene: .
CDR3nt: TGCGCCAGCAGCCAACAGGGAACCGGGGAGCTGTTTTTT
CDR3aa: CASSQQGTGELFF

j_gene: TRBJ1-1
v_gene: TRBV2
abundance: few
d_gene: TRBD1
CDR3nt: TGTGCCAGCATCGGGACAGTCTCCGTTGAAGCTTTCTTT
CDR3aa: CASIGTVSVEAFF

j_gene: TRBJ1-2
v_gene: TRBV28
abundance: .
d_gene: .
CDR3nt: TGTGCCAGCATGTATGCGGGGGGAGGCTACACCTTC
CDR3aa: CASMYAGGGYTF

j_gene: TRBJ2-1
v_gene: TRBV10-3
abundance: once
d_gene: .
CDR3nt: TGTGCCATCAGTGGACAGCTTACGAATGAGCAGTTCTTC
CDR3aa: CAISGQLTNEQFF

j_gene: TRBJ2-7
v_gene: TRBV27
abundance: .
d_gene: .
CDR3nt: TGTGCCAGCAGTCCCATGGGGTTAAGCTACTACGAGCAGTACTTC
CDR3aa: CASSPMGLSYYEQYF

j_gene: TRBJ1-5
v_gene: TRBV21-1
abundance: .
d_gene: .
CDR3nt: TGTGCCAGCAGCAACAGGGAAGACCCCGTTAGCAATCAGCCCCAGCATTTT
CDR3aa: CASSNREDPVSNQPQHF

j_gene: TRBJ2-2
v_gene: TRBV5-4
abundance: few
d_gene: .
CDR3nt: TGTGCCAGCAGCTTGGCTCAGCCCGGGGAGCTGTTTTTT
CDR3aa: CASSLAQPGELFF

j_gene: TRBJ1-5
v_gene: TRBV6-6
abundance: .
d_gene: .
CDR3nt: TGTGCCAGCAGACCCGGGACACCCAATCAGCCCCAGCATTTT
CDR3aa: CASRPGTPNQPQHF

j_gene: TRBJ2-3
v_gene: TRBV7-3
abundance: .
d_gene: .
CDR3nt: TGTGCCAGCAGCTTCGGGGGGCACACAGATACGCAGTATTTT
CDR3aa: CASSFGGHTDTQYF

j_gene: TRBJ1-1
v_gene: TRBV7-2
abundance: few
d_gene: .
CDR3nt: TGTGCCAGCAGCCAACAGGGAGGAAACACTGAAGCTTTCTTT
CDR3aa: CASSQQGGNTEAFF

j_gene: TRBJ2-7
v_gene: TRBV2
abundance: .
d_gene: .
CDR3nt: TGTGCCAGCCTGGGGGGCTCCTACGAGCAGTACTTC
CDR3aa: CASLGGSYEQYF

j_gene: TRBJ1-2
v_gene: TRBV5-6
abundance: few
d_gene: TRBD1
CDR3nt: TGTGCCAGACCTCCCAAACCGACAGGGATGCTTCAGGGCTACACCTTC
CDR3aa: CARPPKPTGMLQGYTF

j_gene: TRBJ2-3
v_gene: TRBV5-1
abundance: once
d_gene: .
CDR3nt: TGCGCCAGCAGCTTGGATGGAACTAGCACAGATACGCAGTATTTT
CDR3aa: CASSLDGTSTDTQYF

j_gene: TRBJ1-1
v_gene: TRBV29-1
abundance: few
d_gene: .
CDR3nt: TGCAGCGTTACCCCCAGGACTACGAACACTGAAGCTTTCTTT
CDR3aa: CSVTPRTTNTEAFF

j_gene: TRBJ1-1
v_gene: TRBV10-3
abundance: few
d_gene: TRBD1
CDR3nt: TGTGCCATCAGTGAAGGACAGGGGGCGCGTAGTGCTGAAGCTTTCTTT
CDR3aa: CAISEGQGARSAEAFF

j_gene: TRBJ1-1
v_gene: TRBV30
abundance: .
d_gene: .
CDR3nt: TGTGCCTGGATTCGGAACCAAGCTTTCTTT
CDR3aa: CAWIRNQAFF

j_gene: TRBJ2-7
v_gene: TRBV7-8
abundance: .
d_gene: .
CDR3nt: TGTGCCAGCAGCTTAGCGCTACGGGACCCACCGAGCCTTTGCTTC
CDR3aa: CASSLALRDPPSLCF

j_gene: TRBJ1-2
v_gene: TRBV6-5
abundance: .
d_gene: .
CDR3nt: TGTGCCAGCAGGACAGGAATGTATGGCTACACCTTC
CDR3aa: CASRTGMYGYTF

j_gene: TRBJ1-5
v_gene: TRBV29-1
abundance: .
d_gene: TRBD1
CDR3nt: TGCAGCGTTGGGGACAGGTCCAATCAGCCCCAGCATTTT
CDR3aa: CSVGDRSNQPQHF

j_gene: TRBJ2-1
v_gene: TRBV5-6
abundance: .
d_gene: .
CDR3nt: TGTGCCAGCAGCCGTGGGTTACTCGGCAATGAGCAGTTCTTC
CDR3aa: CASSRGLLGNEQFF

j_gene: TRBJ1-6
v_gene: TRBV2
abundance: .
d_gene: .
CDR3nt: TGTGCCAGCACGGCAGGGAGGGATTCACCCCTCCACTTT
CDR3aa: CASTAGRDSPLHF

j_gene: TRBJ2-6
v_gene: TRBV29-1
abundance: .
d_gene: .
CDR3nt: TGCAGCGTTGAGGCAGGGTACGTCCTGACTTTC
CDR3aa: CSVEAGYVLTF

j_gene: TRBJ2-3
v_gene: TRBV4-3
abundance: .
d_gene: TRBD1
CDR3nt: TGCGCCAGCAGCCAAGATAGACAGGGACCTTACAGCGATACGCAGTATTTT
CDR3aa: CASSQDRQGPYSDTQYF

j_gene: TRBJ2-7
v_gene: TRBV14
abundance: .
d_gene: TRBD1
CDR3nt: TGTGCCAGCAGCCCAAATCCGACAGGGCCGCCCTACGAGCAGTACTTC
CDR3aa: CASSPNPTGPPYEQYF

j_gene: TRBJ2-7
v_gene: TRBV4-3
abundance: few
d_gene: .
CDR3nt: TGCGCCAGCAGCCAAGGCCCCTCCTACGAGCAGTACTTC
CDR3aa: CASSQGPSYEQYF

j_gene: TRBJ1-1
v_gene: TRBV4-3
abundance: .
d_gene: .
CDR3nt: TGCGCCAGCAGCCAAGACCGACAGCTAAACACTGAAGCTTTCTTT
CDR3aa: CASSQDRQLNTEAFF

j_gene: TRBJ1-2
v_gene: TRBV19
abundance: .
d_gene: .
CDR3nt: TGTGCCAGTAGTGCCATGACTTATGGCTACACCTTC
CDR3aa: CASSAMTYGYTF

j_gene: TRBJ2-7
v_gene: TRBV30
abundance: .
d_gene: .
CDR3nt: TGTGCCTACACACAGGGTTACGGGGACGAGCAGTACTTC
CDR3aa: CAYTQGYGDEQYF

j_gene: TRBJ2-5
v_gene: TRBV29-1
abundance: once
d_gene: .
CDR3nt: TGCAGCATCCTCCGGGGGAGGGAGACCCAGTACTTC
CDR3aa: CSILRGRETQYF

j_gene: TRBJ1-1
v_gene: TRBV15
abundance: .
d_gene: .
CDR3nt: TGTGCCACCAGCAGAGATCAGGGAGAAGAGGTAGCTGAAGCTTTCTTT
CDR3aa: CATSRDQGEEVAEAFF

j_gene: TRBJ2-5
v_gene: TRBV18
abundance: .
d_gene: .
CDR3nt: TGTGCCAGCTCACCACCTAGGACCGCAGAGACCCAGTACTTC
CDR3aa: CASSPPRTAETQYF

j_gene: TRBJ2-7
v_gene: TRBV29-1
abundance: .
d_gene: .
CDR3nt: TGCAGCGTTCGGGCACGGGGGAGCTCCTACGAGCAGTACTTC
CDR3aa: CSVRARGSSYEQYF

j_gene: TRBJ1-4
v_gene: TRBV4-3
abundance: .
d_gene: .
CDR3nt: TGCGCCAGCAGCCAAGAGGCAGCAACTAATGAAAAACTGTTTTTT
CDR3aa: CASSQEAATNEKLFF